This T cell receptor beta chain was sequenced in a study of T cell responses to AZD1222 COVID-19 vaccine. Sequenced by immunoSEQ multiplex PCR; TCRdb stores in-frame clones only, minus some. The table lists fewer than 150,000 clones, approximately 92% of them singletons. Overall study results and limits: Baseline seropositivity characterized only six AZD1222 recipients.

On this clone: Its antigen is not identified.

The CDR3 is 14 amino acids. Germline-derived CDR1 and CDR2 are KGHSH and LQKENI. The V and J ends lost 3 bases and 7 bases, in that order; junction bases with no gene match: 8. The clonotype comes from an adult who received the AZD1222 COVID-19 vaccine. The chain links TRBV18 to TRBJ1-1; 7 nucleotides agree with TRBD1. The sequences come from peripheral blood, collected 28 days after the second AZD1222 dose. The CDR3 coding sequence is TGTGCCAGCTCACCCTCGACAGGGCACAATGAAGCTTTCTTT. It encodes CASSPSTGHNEAFF.